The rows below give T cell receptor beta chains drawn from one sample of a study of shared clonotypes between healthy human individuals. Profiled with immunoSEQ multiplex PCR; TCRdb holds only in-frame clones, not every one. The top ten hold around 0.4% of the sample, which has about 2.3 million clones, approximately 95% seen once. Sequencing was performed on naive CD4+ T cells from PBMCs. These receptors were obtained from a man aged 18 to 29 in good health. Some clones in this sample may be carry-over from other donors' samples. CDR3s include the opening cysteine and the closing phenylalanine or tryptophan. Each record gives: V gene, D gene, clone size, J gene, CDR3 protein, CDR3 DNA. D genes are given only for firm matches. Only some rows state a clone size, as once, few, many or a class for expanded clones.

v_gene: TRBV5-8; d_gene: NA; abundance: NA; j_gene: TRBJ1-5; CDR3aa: CASSLRGTSNQPQHF; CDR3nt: TGTGCCAGCAGTCTTCGGGGGACCAGCAATCAGCCCCAGCATTTT
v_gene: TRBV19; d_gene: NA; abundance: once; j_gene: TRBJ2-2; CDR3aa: CASSIHDTGTGELFF; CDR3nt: TGTGCCAGTAGTATCCACGATACAGGCACCGGGGAGCTGTTTTTT
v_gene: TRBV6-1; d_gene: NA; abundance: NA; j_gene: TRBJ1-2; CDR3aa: CASSGLIYGYTF; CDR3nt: TGTGCCAGCAGTGGACTAATTTATGGCTACACCTTC
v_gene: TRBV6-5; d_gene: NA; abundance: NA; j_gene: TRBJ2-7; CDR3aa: CASRDQYVEQYF; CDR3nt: TGTGCCAGCAGGGATCAATATGTCGAGCAGTACTTC
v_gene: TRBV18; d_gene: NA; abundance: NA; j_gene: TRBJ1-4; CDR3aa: CASSPTSGAANEKLFF; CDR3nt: TGTGCCAGCTCCCCGACGAGTGGGGCCGCCAATGAAAAACTGTTTTTT
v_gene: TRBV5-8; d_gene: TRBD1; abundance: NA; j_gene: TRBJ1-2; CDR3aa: CASILRGRRVGYGYTF; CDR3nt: TGTGCCAGCATCCTCAGGGGGCGCCGTGTAGGCTATGGCTACACCTTC
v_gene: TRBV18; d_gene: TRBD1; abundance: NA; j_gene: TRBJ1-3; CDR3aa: CASSLGQGHSGNTIYF; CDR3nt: TGTGCCAGCTCACTGGGACAGGGGCACTCTGGAAACACCATATATTTT
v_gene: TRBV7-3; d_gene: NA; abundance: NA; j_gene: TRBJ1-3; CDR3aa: CASSYTGPHFSGNTIYF; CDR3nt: TGTGCCAGCAGCTACACGGGACCGCATTTCTCTGGAAACACCATATATTTT
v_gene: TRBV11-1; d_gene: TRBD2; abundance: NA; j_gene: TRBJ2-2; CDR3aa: CASSLIRAGSSRTGELFF; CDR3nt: TGTGCCAGCAGCTTGATCCGAGCGGGGTCAAGTCGCACCGGGGAGCTGTTTTTT
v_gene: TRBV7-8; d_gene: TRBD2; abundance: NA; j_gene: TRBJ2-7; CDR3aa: CASRKTSGRAYEQYF; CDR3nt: TGTGCCAGCAGGAAGACTAGCGGGAGGGCCTACGAGCAGTACTTC